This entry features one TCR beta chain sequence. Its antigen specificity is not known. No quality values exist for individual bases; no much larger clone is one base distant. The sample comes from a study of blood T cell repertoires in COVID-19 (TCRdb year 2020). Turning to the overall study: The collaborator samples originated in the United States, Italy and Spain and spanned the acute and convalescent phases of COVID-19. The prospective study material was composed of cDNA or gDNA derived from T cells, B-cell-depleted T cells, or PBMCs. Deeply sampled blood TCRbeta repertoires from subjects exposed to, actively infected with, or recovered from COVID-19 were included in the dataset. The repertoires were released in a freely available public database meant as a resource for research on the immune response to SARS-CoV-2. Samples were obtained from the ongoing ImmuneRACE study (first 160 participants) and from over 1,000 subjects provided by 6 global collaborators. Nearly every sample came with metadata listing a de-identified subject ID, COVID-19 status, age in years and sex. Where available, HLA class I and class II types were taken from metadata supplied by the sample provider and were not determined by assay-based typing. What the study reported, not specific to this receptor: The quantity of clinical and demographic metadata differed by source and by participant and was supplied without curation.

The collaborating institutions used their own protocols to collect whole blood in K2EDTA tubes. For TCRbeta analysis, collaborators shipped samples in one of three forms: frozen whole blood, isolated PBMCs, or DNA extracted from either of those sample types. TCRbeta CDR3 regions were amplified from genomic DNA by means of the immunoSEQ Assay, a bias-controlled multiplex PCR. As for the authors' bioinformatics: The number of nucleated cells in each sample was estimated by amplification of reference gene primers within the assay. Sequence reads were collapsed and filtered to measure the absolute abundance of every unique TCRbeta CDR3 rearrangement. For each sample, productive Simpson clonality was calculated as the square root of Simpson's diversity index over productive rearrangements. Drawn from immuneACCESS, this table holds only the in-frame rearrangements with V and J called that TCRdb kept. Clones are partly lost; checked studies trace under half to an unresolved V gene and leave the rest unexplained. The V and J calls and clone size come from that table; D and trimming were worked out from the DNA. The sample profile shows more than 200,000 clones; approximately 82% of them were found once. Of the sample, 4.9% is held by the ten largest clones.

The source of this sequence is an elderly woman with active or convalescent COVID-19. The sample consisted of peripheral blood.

The DNA is TGTGCCAGTAAACTAGCGGGAGCCCCCGAGCAGTACTTC. This is translated as CASKLAGAPEQYF. The rearrangement joined TRBV19 to TRBJ2-7, with 11 bases aligning to TRBD2. Spanning cysteine to phenylalanine, the CDR3 consists of 13 amino acids. Kept here is only the CDR3 DNA, which spans 39 bases and is read in frame from base 1. V ends up 7 bases short and J 6 bases short, with an unmatched junction base count of 5. Via the germline V gene (reference sequence), CDR1 is LNHDA and CDR2 SQIVND.